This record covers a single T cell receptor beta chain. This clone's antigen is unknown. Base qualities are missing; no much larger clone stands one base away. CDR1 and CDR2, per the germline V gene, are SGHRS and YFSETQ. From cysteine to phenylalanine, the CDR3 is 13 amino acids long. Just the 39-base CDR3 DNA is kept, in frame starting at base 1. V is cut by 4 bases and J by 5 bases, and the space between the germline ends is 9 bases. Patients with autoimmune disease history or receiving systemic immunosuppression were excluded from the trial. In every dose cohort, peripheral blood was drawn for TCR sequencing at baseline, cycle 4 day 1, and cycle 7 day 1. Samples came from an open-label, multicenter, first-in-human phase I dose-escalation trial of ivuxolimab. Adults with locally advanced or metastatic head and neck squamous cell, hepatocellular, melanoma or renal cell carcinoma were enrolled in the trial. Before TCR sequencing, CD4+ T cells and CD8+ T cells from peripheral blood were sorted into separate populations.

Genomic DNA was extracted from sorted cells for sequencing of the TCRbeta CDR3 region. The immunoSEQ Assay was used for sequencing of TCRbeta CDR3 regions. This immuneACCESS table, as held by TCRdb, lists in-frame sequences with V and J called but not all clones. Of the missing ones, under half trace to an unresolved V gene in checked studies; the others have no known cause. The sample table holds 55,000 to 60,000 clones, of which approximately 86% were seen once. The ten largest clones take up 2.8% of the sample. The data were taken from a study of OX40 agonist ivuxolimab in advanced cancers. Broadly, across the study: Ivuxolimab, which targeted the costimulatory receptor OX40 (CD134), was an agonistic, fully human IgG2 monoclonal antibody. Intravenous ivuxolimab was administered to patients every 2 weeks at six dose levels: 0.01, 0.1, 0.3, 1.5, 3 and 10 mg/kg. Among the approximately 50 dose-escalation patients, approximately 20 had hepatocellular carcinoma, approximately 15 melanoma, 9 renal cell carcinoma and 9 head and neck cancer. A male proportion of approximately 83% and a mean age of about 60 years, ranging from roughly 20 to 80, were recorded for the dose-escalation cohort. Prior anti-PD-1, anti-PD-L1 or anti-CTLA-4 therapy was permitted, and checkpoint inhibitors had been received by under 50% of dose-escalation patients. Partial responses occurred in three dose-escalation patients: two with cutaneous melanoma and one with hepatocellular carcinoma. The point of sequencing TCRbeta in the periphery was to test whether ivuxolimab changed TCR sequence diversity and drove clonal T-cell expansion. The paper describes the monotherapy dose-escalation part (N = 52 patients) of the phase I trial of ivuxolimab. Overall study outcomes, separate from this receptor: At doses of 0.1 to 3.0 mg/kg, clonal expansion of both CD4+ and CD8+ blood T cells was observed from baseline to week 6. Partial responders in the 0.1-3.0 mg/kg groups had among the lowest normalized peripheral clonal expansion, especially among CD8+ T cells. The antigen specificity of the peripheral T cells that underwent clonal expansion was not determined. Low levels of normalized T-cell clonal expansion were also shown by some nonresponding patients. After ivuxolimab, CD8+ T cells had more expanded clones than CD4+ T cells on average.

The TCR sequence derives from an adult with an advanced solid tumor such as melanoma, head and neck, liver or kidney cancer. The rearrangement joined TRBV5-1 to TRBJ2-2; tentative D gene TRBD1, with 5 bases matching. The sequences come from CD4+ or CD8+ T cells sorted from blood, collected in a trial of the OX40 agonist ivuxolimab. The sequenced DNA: TGCGCCAGCAGCACCCAGGGAACCGGGGAGCTGTTTTTT. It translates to CASSTQGTGELFF.